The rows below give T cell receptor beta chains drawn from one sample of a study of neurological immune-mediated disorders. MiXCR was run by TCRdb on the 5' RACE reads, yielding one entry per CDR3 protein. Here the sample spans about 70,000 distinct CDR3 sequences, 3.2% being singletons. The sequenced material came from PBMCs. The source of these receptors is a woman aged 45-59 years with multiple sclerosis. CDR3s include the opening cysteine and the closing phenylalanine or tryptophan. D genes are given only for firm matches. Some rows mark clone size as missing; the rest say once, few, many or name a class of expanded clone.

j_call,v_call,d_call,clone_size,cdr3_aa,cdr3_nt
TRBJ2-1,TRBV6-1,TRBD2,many,CASSGGLAGVLEQFF,TGTGCCAGCAGCGGGGGCCTAGCGGGGGTCCTAGAGCAGTTCTTC
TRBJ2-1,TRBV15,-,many,CATSRDLGSRKNEQFF,TGTGCCACCAGCAGAGATCTCGGCAGCAGGAAGAATGAGCAGTTCTTC
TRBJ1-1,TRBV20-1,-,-,CSDRRKWNTEAFF,TGCAGTGATAGGAGAAAGTGGAACACTGAAGCTTTCTTT
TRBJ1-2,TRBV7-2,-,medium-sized,CASSLGGPWGYTF,TGTGCCAGCAGCTTAGGGGGACCTTGGGGCTACACCTTC
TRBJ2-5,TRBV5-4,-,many,CASSSRRDNQETQYF,TGTGCCAGCAGCTCCCGCCGGGACAACCAAGAGACCCAGTACTTC
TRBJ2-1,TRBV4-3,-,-,CASSQGSSIYNEQFF,TGCGCCAGCAGCCAAGGTTCTAGCATATACAATGAGCAGTTCTTC
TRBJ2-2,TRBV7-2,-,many,CASSGRSNTGELFF,TGTGCCAGCAGCGGTCGATCGAACACCGGGGAGCTGTTTTTT
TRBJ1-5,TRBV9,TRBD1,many,CASSGWDRAVTYSNQPQHF,TGTGCCAGCAGCGGATGGGACAGGGCGGTGACTTATAGCAATCAGCCCCAGCATTTT
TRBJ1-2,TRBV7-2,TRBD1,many,CASSQLQGYYGYTF,TGTGCCAGCAGCCAGCTACAGGGGTACTATGGCTACACCTTC
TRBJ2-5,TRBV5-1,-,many,CASSLAPQDKGETQYF,TGCGCCAGCAGCTTGGCCCCTCAGGACAAGGGAGAGACCCAGTACTTC
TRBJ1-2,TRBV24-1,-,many,CATSDLQGNHYGYTF,TGTGCCACCAGTGATTTGCAGGGTAACCACTATGGCTACACCTTC
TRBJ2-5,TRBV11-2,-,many,CASSSYYPGMKETQYF,TGTGCCAGCAGCTCGTACTACCCCGGGATGAAAGAGACCCAGTACTTC
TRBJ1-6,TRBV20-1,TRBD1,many,CSAKYRGGSPLHF,TGCAGTGCTAAATACAGGGGAGGGTCACCCCTCCACTTT
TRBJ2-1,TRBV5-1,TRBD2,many,CASSWGPSGSSYNEQFF,TGCGCCAGCAGCTGGGGACCTAGCGGGAGCTCCTACAATGAGCAGTTCTTC
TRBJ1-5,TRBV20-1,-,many,CSARDRGGGNQPQHF,TGCAGTGCTAGAGATCGAGGCGGTGGCAATCAGCCCCAGCATTTT
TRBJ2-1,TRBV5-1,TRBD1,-,CASSPRTGWDNEQFF,TGCGCCAGCAGCCCGCGGACAGGGTGGGACAATGAGCAGTTCTTC
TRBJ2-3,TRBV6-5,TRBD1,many,CASSPRTGGQDTQYF,TGTGCCAGCAGTCCCCGGACAGGGGGCCAAGATACGCAGTATTTT
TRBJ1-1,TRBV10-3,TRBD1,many,CAISGQGDTEAFF,TGTGCCATCAGCGGACAGGGAGACACTGAAGCTTTCTTT
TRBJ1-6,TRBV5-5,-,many,CASRGRADNSPLHF,TGTGCCAGCAGAGGCCGGGCCGATAATTCACCCCTCCACTTT
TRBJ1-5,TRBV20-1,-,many,CSTKGGMNQPQHF,TGCAGCACAAAGGGGGGGATGAATCAGCCCCAGCATTTT
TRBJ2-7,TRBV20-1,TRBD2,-,CSALKREGRYEQYF,TGCAGTGCCCTAAAGCGGGAGGGCCGATACGAGCAGTACTTC
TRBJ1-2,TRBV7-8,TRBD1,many,CASSPYRGVIGYTF,TGTGCCAGCAGCCCATACAGGGGTGTAATCGGCTACACCTTC
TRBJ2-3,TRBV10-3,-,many,CAISKDTDTQYF,TGTGCCATCAGTAAAGATACAGATACGCAGTATTTT
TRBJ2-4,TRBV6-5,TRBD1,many,CASSYRQGNKNIQYF,TGTGCCAGCAGTTACCGACAGGGAAACAAAAACATTCAGTACTTC
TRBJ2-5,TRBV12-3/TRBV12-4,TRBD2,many,CASSLLAGGRETQYF,TGTGCCAGCAGTTTACTAGCGGGAGGGCGAGAGACCCAGTACTTC
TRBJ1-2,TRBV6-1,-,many,CASRPQGSLSLYGYTF,TGTGCCAGCAGGCCACAGGGATCGCTATCCCTCTATGGCTACACCTTC
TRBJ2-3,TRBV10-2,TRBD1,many,CASSESRGRIDTQYF,TGCGCCAGCAGTGAGTCCAGGGGGCGTATAGATACGCAGTATTTT
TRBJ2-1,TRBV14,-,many,CASSRGGGGAYNEQFF,TGTGCCAGCAGCCGAGGAGGTGGGGGTGCCTACAATGAGCAGTTCTTC
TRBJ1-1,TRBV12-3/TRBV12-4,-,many,CASRTVHTEAFF,TGTGCCAGCCGAACCGTGCACACTGAAGCTTTCTTT
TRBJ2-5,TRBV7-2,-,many,CASSLAVATGVAQETQYF,TGTGCCAGCAGCTTAGCGGTTGCGACAGGCGTAGCCCAAGAGACCCAGTACTTC
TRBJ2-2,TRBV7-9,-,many,CASSLTATGELFF,TGTGCCAGCAGCTTGACGGCTACCGGGGAGCTGTTTTTT
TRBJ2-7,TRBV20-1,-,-,CSAAGQDYEQYF,TGCAGTGCAGCGGGACAGGACTACGAGCAGTACTTC
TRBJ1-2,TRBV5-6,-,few,CASSMRGDYGYTF,TGTGCCAGCAGCATGAGGGGTGATTATGGCTACACCTTC
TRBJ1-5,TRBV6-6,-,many,CASAPTGSNQPQHF,TGTGCCAGCGCCCCCACGGGTAGCAATCAGCCCCAGCATTTT
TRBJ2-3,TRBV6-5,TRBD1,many,CASSWGQGVLTDTQYF,TGTGCCAGCAGTTGGGGACAGGGGGTCCTCACAGATACGCAGTATTTT
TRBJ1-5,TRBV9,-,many,CASSPTAEGQPQHF,TGTGCCAGCAGCCCTACGGCAGAGGGTCAGCCCCAGCATTTT
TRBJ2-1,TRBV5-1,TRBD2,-,CASSSRPSGDYNEQFF,TGCGCCAGCAGTTCGCGTCCTAGCGGGGACTACAATGAGCAGTTCTTC
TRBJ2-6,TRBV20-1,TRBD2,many,CSARGGRSGSGTGANVLTF,TGCAGTGCTAGAGGGGGGCGTAGCGGGAGTGGGACTGGGGCCAACGTCCTGACTTTC
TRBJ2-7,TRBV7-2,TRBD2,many,CASTTRLAGDHEQYF,TGTGCCAGCACTACACGACTAGCGGGAGACCACGAGCAGTACTTC
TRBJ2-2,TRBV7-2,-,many,CASSFWTDTGELFF,TGTGCCAGCAGCTTCTGGACGGACACCGGGGAGCTGTTTTTT
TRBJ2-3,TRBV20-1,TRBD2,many,CSAVSGGTDTQYF,TGCAGTGCTGTTAGCGGGGGCACAGATACGCAGTATTTT
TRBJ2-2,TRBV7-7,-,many,CASIQSMGTGELFF,TGTGCTAGCATCCAGTCTATGGGGACCGGGGAGCTGTTTTTT
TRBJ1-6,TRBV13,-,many,CASSPAGLGSPLHF,TGTGCCAGCAGCCCGGCGGGCCTCGGGTCACCCCTCCACTTT
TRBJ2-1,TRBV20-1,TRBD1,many,CSASFNSPGQGSSYNEQFF,TGCAGTGCTAGCTTTAATTCTCCGGGACAGGGTAGCTCCTACAATGAGCAGTTCTTC
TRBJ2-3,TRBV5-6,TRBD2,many,CASLPQRGLRTDTQYF,TGTGCCAGCCTACCCCAGCGGGGGCTCCGCACAGATACGCAGTATTTT
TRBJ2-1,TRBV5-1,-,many,CASSFQANEQFF,TGCGCCAGCAGCTTCCAGGCCAATGAGCAGTTCTTC
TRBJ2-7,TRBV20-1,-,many,CSARGPAQAEQYF,TGCAGTGCTAGGGGCCCAGCTCAGGCCGAGCAGTACTTC
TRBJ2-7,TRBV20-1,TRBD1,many,CSANYGTGEQYF,TGCAGTGCCAACTATGGGACAGGCGAGCAGTACTTC
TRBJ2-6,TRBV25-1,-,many,CASSRTGGPSGANVLTF,TGTGCCAGCAGCCGAACGGGCGGACCCTCTGGGGCCAACGTCCTGACTTTC
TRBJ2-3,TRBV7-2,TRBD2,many,CASSLVGSGSRTDTQYF,TGTGCCAGCAGCTTAGTAGGTAGCGGGAGTCGCACAGATACGCAGTATTTT